The clone carrying this T cell receptor (beta chain) was seen repeatedly, ten times or more. Its antigen is not identified. These data are taken from a study of metastatic and nonmetastatic thyroid tumors. Across the whole study: The authors compared repertoires across blood and tumor or nodule tissue from malignant and benign thyroid patients. Points from the study as a whole: Patients with malignant thyroid tumors reportedly had significantly higher TCR beta diversity than those with benign nodules, in blood and tumor.

The entire patient cohort was treatment-naive prior to thyroid surgery. Source study methods: In papillary thyroid cancer, a distant-metastasis classifier was built using CDR3 differences across clinicopathological groups. From the PCR reads, TCRdb re-called clones with MiXCR. The V and J calls were determined by TCRdb, not by the authors. The sample lists more than 10,000 clones; roughly 21% were seen once. This CDR3 contains 14 residues. Trimming cost V 3 bases and J 4 bases, with 15 bases left between them. The germline gives CDR1 DFQATT, CDR2 SNEGSKA (reference sequence). The chain uses TRBV20-1 and TRBJ2-5; the D call may be TRBD1 or TRBD2 (6 bases each). The receptor comes from a female donor with papillary thyroid cancer or a benign thyroid nodule (not recorded which). Some clones in this sample may be carry-over from other donors' samples. Sequencing was done on a sample of adjacent normal tissue. CDR3 region: CSASIRGLGETQYF. DNA for the CDR3: TGCAGTGCTAGCATCCGGGGGCTCGGAGAGACCCAGTACTTC.